This T cell receptor beta chain was retrieved from a study of blood T cell repertoires in COVID-19. Study summary: COVID-19 samples from acute and convalescent phases originated in the United States, Italy and Spain.

The assay was immunoSEQ multiplex PCR, and TCRdb's table has in-frame clones only and misses some. The table has over 130,000 clones, roughly 87% seen once. The CDR3 is 17 residues long. The junction had 11 bases not matched to a gene; V was cut back by 4 bases and J by 4 bases. Germline CDR1 SGHAT, CDR2 FQNNGV. This clonotype originated in a woman aged 55-70 years with active or convalescent COVID-19. V is TRBV11-2 and J is TRBJ2-7, with TRBD1 identical over 12 bases. Sequenced input: peripheral blood. CDR3: CASSSSSGTGGRYEQYF. In DNA form, the CDR3 reads TGTGCCAGCAGCTCTAGTTCCGGGACAGGGGGCCGGTACGAGCAGTACTTC.